The 21 T cell receptor beta chains below were found in one sample sequenced in a study of T cell responses to AZD1222 COVID-19 vaccine listed by TCRdb under 2021. The label giving this sample's time point can be read as: baseline before first vaccination. Preparation of the library involved the immunoSEQ multiplex PCR assay. The source is immuneACCESS, and TCRdb retained only in-frame sequences with V and J called. Part of the clones is not carried over; for the studies checked, unresolved V genes explain less than half of this, and the remainder is unexplained. The table for this sample lists around 100,000 clones; 92% of them were counted only once. The ten top clones hold 1% to 1.5% of the sample. The specimen comprised peripheral blood, sampled on day 0 of AZD1222 vaccination. The source is an adult in good health.

The chain couples TRBV30 to TRBJ1-4, with D possibly being TRBD1 (5 bases). The V end was cut by 0 bases, the J end by 8 bases, with 13 bases between. The CDR3 contains 14 residues. The germline V gene has CDR1 GTSNPN and CDR2 SVGIG (reference sequence). CDR3 protein: CAWSVGRGGEKLFF. In DNA, the CDR3 is TGTGCCTGGAGTGTTGGTAGGGGCGGCGAAAAACTGTTTTTT.

The genes are TRBV10-3 and TRBJ1-1, with 9 bases identical to TRBD1. The ends lost 4 bases at V and 1 base at J; junction bases unmatched: 4. The CDR3 extends over 15 amino acids. CDR1 and CDR2 from the germline V gene are ENHRY and SYGVKD. The CDR3 sequence: CAISATGQGNTEAFF. CDR3 sequence (DNA): TGTGCCATCAGTGCCACGGGACAGGGGAACACTGAAGCTTTCTTT.

J is TRBJ2-7 and V is TRBV3-1 (or the pseudogene TRBV3-2); D call uncertain. Trimming cost V 0 bases and J 3 bases, with 9 bases left between them. Germline CDR1 reads LGHDT; CDR2 reads YNNKEL (reference sequence). The CDR3 consists of 14 residues. The DNA for the CDR3 is TGTGCCAGCAGCCAAGAAGTCAAACACTACGAGCAGTACTTC. Its translation is CASSQEVKHYEQYF.

V usage is TRBV3-1 (or the pseudogene TRBV3-2) and J usage is TRBJ2-5; 14 bases agree with TRBD2. Germline V lookup: CDR1 LGHDT, CDR2 YNNKEL (reference sequence). Germline trimming cut 4 bases from V and 4 bases from J; bases unmatched to any gene: 2. The CDR3 is 15 amino acids. The CDR3 is CASSRGLAGVETQYF. The CDR3 region has the DNA TGTGCCAGCAGCCGGGGACTAGCGGGGGTAGAGACCCAGTACTTC.

The chain combines TRBV28 with TRBJ2-7; 11 bases align to TRBD2. In germline, CDR1 is MDHEN, CDR2 SYDVKM. J gave up 4 bases and V 5 bases, and 10 bases lay outside the gene matches. The CDR3 extends over 16 amino acids. CDR3 DNA sequence: TGTGCCAGCAGTCCTTTTAGCGGGAGGGAGTTATACGAGCAGTACTTC. Translating it yields CASSPFSGRELYEQYF.

The chain carries TRBV6-6 and TRBJ1-5, with no clear D. The length of the CDR3 is 13 residues. CDR1 and CDR2 from the germline V gene are MNHNY and SVGAGI (reference sequence). Trimming took 2 bases from V and 5 from J, leaving 7 bases between them. The DNA of the CDR3 is TGTGCCAGCAGTTACGGGCGGGATCAGCCCCAGCATTTT. This gives the protein CASSYGRDQPQHF.

This clone came up once. This rearrangement joins TRBV20-1 to TRBJ1-1; D uncertain. The CDR3 runs to 10 residues. Trimming removed 0 bases at V and 8 bases at J, with 4 bases between. Germline CDR1 is DFQATT and CDR2 is SNEGSKA (reference sequence). CDR3: CSARDLEAFF. CDR3 DNA: TGCAGTGCTAGAGACCTAGAAGCTTTCTTT.

CDR3 sequence: CASSQGTDVGSGANVLTF. DNA of the CDR3: TGCGCCAGCAGCCAAGGGACAGATGTAGGCTCTGGGGCCAACGTCCTGACTTTC. The V and J genes are TRBV4-3 and TRBJ2-6; D possibly corresponds to TRBD1 (6 bases). CDR1 and CDR2 (germline): LGHNA, YSLEER. The CDR3 length is 18 residues. The V end was cut by 1 base, the J end by 0 bases, with 13 bases between.

This chain connects TRBV7-3 to TRBJ2-4; 7 bases agree with TRBD2. V lost 5 bases to trimming and J lost 7 bases; unmatched junction nucleotides: 14. Germline V gene data show CDR1 as SGHTA and CDR2 as FQGTGA. The CDR3 has 16 amino acids. As DNA, the CDR3 is TGTGCCAGCAGCCTCGGGGGACCTGGGGAGGGGAACATTCAGTACTTC. Its protein product is CASSLGGPGEGNIQYF.

The gene calls are TRBV19 and TRBJ2-3, with D perhaps being TRBD1 or TRBD2 (5 bases each). Trimming removed 5 bases from V and 2 bases from J, with 11 bases in between. The CDR3 is 14 residues long. Germline CDR1 and CDR2: LNHDA and SQIVND (reference sequence). The CDR3 reads CASSVQGTTDTQYF. The DNA for the CDR3 is TGTGCCAGTAGTGTACAAGGGACCACAGATACGCAGTATTTT.

This sequence joins TRBV6-5 and TRBJ2-6; a weak D match, TRBD2 (5 bases). This CDR3 is 16 amino acids long. CDR1 is MNHEY and CDR2 is SVGAGI in the germline V gene. Trimming took off 0 bases at V and 1 base at J, with 7 bases between the two ends. The CDR3 DNA follows: TGTGCCAGCAGTTACTCGGCGGGTTCTGGGGCCAACGTCCTGACTTTC. This codes for CASSYSAGSGANVLTF.

This clone was counted between two and nine times. This chain connects TRBV7-2 to TRBJ1-4; 7 bases agree with TRBD1. Germline values: CDR1 SGHTA, CDR2 FQGNSA. V was pared by 5 bases and J by 0 bases, with 6 bases of the junction left unmatched. The CDR3 sequence is 16 residues long. DNA of the CDR3: TGTGCCAGCAGCAAGGGACAGCGTGCAACTAATGAAAAACTGTTTTTT. Residues: CASSKGQRATNEKLFF.

This clone appeared a single time. The chain has TRBV5-8 and TRBJ1-2, with D perhaps TRBD1 (5 bases). V lost 4 bases, J lost 0 bases, and 13 bases lay in between. The length of the CDR3 is 15 residues. The germline V gene encodes CDR1 SGHTS and CDR2 YDEGEE. CDR3 sequence reads: CASSPTPGANYGYTF. CDR3 bases: TGTGCCAGCAGCCCTACACCGGGGGCTAACTATGGCTACACCTTC.

This chain joins TRBV11-2 and TRBJ2-1; D remains ambiguous. V shed 10 bases and J shed 0 bases, with 16 bases lying between them. Germline V CDR1 and CDR2: SGHAT, FQNNGV. The CDR3 contains 15 residues. CDR3 sequence reads: CATIFSSGSYNEQFF. The CDR3 nucleotides read TGTGCCACCATTTTCTCCTCCGGCTCCTACAATGAGCAGTTCTTC.

This clone was seen only once. This chain links TRBV7-6 with TRBJ2-7, with D possibly being TRBD1 (6 bases). V was trimmed by 4 bases and J by 4 bases, leaving 8 bases between them. Germline V gives CDR1 SGHVS, CDR2 FNYEAQ. The CDR3 spans 12 residues. The CDR3 protein is CASSSQGYEQYF. The CDR3 bases are TGTGCCAGCAGCTCCCAGGGGTACGAGCAGTACTTC.

V is TRBV3-1 (or the pseudogene TRBV3-2) and J is TRBJ1-2; D is uncertain. Trimming cost V 0 bases and J 8 bases, with 10 bases left between them. This CDR3 is built from 13 residues. CDR1 is LGHDT and CDR2 is YNNKEL in the germline V gene (reference sequence). The CDR3 nucleotides read TGTGCCAGCAGCCAAGACCCCGCAGACGGCTACACCTTC. This translates into CASSQDPADGYTF.

The chain has TRBV11-2 and TRBJ1-2; possibly TRBD1 for D (5 bases). V was pared by 4 bases and J by 3 bases, with 9 bases between. The CDR3 covers 13 residues. Germline V gene lookup returns CDR1 SGHAT and CDR2 FQNNGV. This CDR3 reads CASSSRGDYGYTF. The CDR3 DNA reads as TGTGCCAGCAGCTCCCGGGGGGACTATGGCTACACCTTC.

The CDR3 region is CATSPGQGAGGYTF. DNA of the CDR3: TGTGCCACCAGCCCGGGACAGGGGGCCGGTGGCTACACCTTC. The chain links TRBV24-1 to TRBJ1-2, with 12 bases fitting TRBD1. Trimming at V came to 7 bases and at J to 7 bases, leaving 6 bases not matched to a gene. CDR1 KGHDR and CDR2 SFDVKD come from the germline V gene. The CDR3 covers 14 residues.

The genes are TRBV5-1 and TRBJ2-3; 8 bases are a match to TRBD1. The ends lost 4 bases at V and 2 bases at J; junction bases unmatched: 3. The CDR3 has 14 residues. Germline V lookup: CDR1 SGHRS, CDR2 YFSETQ. The CDR3 loop is CASSPDRVTDTQYF. In DNA form, the CDR3 reads TGCGCCAGCAGCCCGGACAGGGTCACAGATACGCAGTATTTT.

This chain joins TRBV7-9 and TRBJ2-1; TRBD2 matches at 12 bases. J was trimmed by 5 bases and V by 5 bases; bases with no gene match: 7. This CDR3 is built from 16 residues. The germline V gene has CDR1 SEHNR and CDR2 FQNEAQ (reference sequence). CDR3 loop: CASSPRTSGANNEQFF. The CDR3 nucleotides are TGTGCCAGCAGCCCTAGGACTAGCGGGGCCAACAATGAGCAGTTCTTC.

This clone has just one count. The chain is built from TRBV18 and TRBJ2-7; D unclear. Trimming took 6 bases from V and 0 from J, leaving 15 bases between them. Germline CDR1 and CDR2: KGHSH and LQKENI. The length of the CDR3 is 15 residues. In DNA, the CDR3 is TGTGCCAGCTCTCAAAGCACTATCGGCTCCTACGAGCAGTACTTC. This codes for CASSQSTIGSYEQYF. The full variable domain, with the rest looked up from reference TRBV18 and TRBJ2-7, is NAGVMQNPRHLVRRRGQEARLRCSPMKGHSHVYWYRQLPEEGLKFMVYLQKENIIDESGMPKERFSAEFPKEGPSILRIQQVVRGDSAAYFCASSQSTIGSYEQYFGPGTRLTVT.